This T cell receptor (beta chain) derives from a study of cytomegalovirus exposure and HLA in healthy donors. Amplification used 60 Vbeta primers and 13 Jbeta primers. Libraries were prepared by immunoSEQ multiplex PCR; TCRdb keeps only in-frame clonotypes and omits some of them. The data contain about 160,000 clones, approximately 80% of them singletons. Study-wide findings and caveats: Analyzed later, most CMV-associated TCR beta chains appeared HLA-restricted. It was reported in a later analysis that an Asian-associated ancestry cluster showed fewer N-insertions than the roughly 660-donor mean.

Comments on this clone: The target antigen is unknown.

The V segment lost 5 bases and the J segment 1 base; nucleotides outside the gene matches: 6. Germline CDR1 reads LNHDA; CDR2 reads SQIVND (reference sequence). The CDR3 covers 15 residues. J is TRBJ1-2 and V is TRBV19; 8 bases line up with TRBD1. This TCR was sampled from a man between 18 and 35 years old in good health and CMV-seropositive. Sequencing was done on a sample of PBMCs. The CDR3 DNA follows: TGTGCCAGTAGTCCCCCGGGACAGGTTAACTATGGCTACACCTTC. Translating it yields CASSPPGQVNYGYTF.